This T cell receptor beta chain stems from a study of T cells in Graves' hyperthyroidism and ophthalmopathy. Study-level results: Progression to ophthalmopathy was predicted a median of roughly seven months early.

Per the germline V gene, CDR1 is KGHDR and CDR2 is SFDVKD. The ends lost 4 bases at V and 0 bases at J; junction bases unmatched: 14. The CDR3 covers 20 residues. TCR beta CDR3 sequences were amplified from RNA transcripts. When the TCR CDR3 underwent first-round RT-PCR, the HTBI primer set was used. TCRdb re-derived calls from the multiplex PCR reads in MiXCR, one entry per CDR3 protein. This sample has about 520,000 distinct CDR3 sequences, with around a quarter found just once. Diagnoses were made from clinical symptoms, serum measures (thyroxine and TRAb), thyroid ultrasound and orbital computed tomography. With respect to this clonotype: Its antigen is not known.

The gene calls are TRBV24-1 and TRBJ2-6, with 7 bases fitting TRBD1. The specimen sequenced was blood. The origin of this receptor is a woman in her 30s with Graves' ophthalmopathy. CDR3 loop: CATSDHKNRDSNSGANVLTF. DNA for the CDR3: TGTGCCACCAGTGACCATAAAAACCGGGACAGCAACTCTGGGGCCAACGTCCTGACTTTC.